The T cell receptor beta chain under discussion was sequenced for a study of cytomegalovirus exposure and HLA in healthy donors. Study overall: Prior work identified around 110 million unique TCR beta sequences in roughly 190 million T cells.

For this clone: Its antigen is undetermined.

The PCR contained 60 Vbeta and 13 Jbeta primers. The data were produced by immunoSEQ multiplex PCR, yet TCRdb's version contains in-frame clones alone and is incomplete. Here the sample spans 95,000 to 150,000 clones, around 76% being singletons. Study conclusions and caveats: Reports indicated that the classifier achieved high specificity and sensitivity in diagnosing cytomegalovirus status.

After removal of 4 bases from V and 2 bases from J, the junction contained 7 bases not matched to a gene. CDR1 is SGHDT, CDR2 YYEEEE, per germline. The CDR3 has 15 amino acids. This sequence was found in a man between 60 and 75 years old in good health and CMV-seropositive. The sequenced sample consisted of PBMCs. The chain has TRBV5-6 and TRBJ1-1, with 8 nucleotides matching TRBD1. DNA for the CDR3: TGTGCCAGCAGCCTTCAGACAGGGGAAAACACTGAAGCTTTCTTT. This codes for CASSLQTGENTEAFF. Based on the CDR3 plus reference TRBV5-6 and TRBJ1-1, the full variable domain is DAGVTQSPTHLIKTRGQQVTLRCSPKSGHDTVSWYQQALGQGPQFIFQYYEEEERQRGNFPDRFSGHQFPNYSSELNVNALLLGDSALYLCASSLQTGENTEAFFGQGTRLTVV.